A selection of T cell receptor beta chains follows, all from one sample in a study of T-cell memory formation after mild COVID-19. TCRdb reanalysed the 5' RACE reads using MiXCR and keeps one entry per CDR3 protein. The top ten clones hold roughly 22% of a sample with 350,000 to 450,000 distinct CDR3 sequences, around an eighth of them seen once. Material: PBMCs or a T cell subset sorted from them (not recorded which). These receptors all stem from a man between 18 and 35 years old who had mild COVID-19 (a few samples of this study predate the infection). Cell type and time point are not known. Each CDR3 is given with its conserved first and last residue. A D gene is named only where the DNA matches it firmly. Clone size is stated in some rows and not others, as once, few, many or a class when expanded.

d_gene	abundance	v_gene	len	j_gene	CDR3nt	CDR3aa
NA	few	TRBV6-5	16	TRBJ1-2	TGTGCCAGCAGTTCCAAGACAGGACCTACTAACTATGGCTACACCTTC	CASSSKTGPTNYGYTF
NA	many	TRBV5-1	14	TRBJ1-1	TGCGCCAGCAGCGCGGACAGCACCAACACTGAAGCTTTCTTT	CASSADSTNTEAFF
TRBD1	NA	TRBV7-9	12	TRBJ1-2	TGTGCCAGCAGCAGGGACAGGGTTGGCTACACCTTC	CASSRDRVGYTF
TRBD1	few	TRBV12-3/TRBV12-4	14	TRBJ1-1	TGTGCCAGCACCCTGGACAGGCGGAAGACTGAAGCTTTCTTT	CASTLDRRKTEAFF
NA	few	TRBV6-2/TRBV6-3	13	TRBJ2-7	TGTGCCAGCAGTTTTCCGGATACCTACGAGCAGTACTTC	CASSFPDTYEQYF
NA	NA	TRBV4-3	13	TRBJ1-1	TGCGCCAGCAGCCAACTCGGGAGCACTGAAGCTTTCTTT	CASSQLGSTEAFF
NA	many	TRBV5-5	12	TRBJ2-7	TGTGCCAGCAGCCAAGGATCCTACGAGCAGTACTTC	CASSQGSYEQYF
NA	few	TRBV6-5	10	TRBJ2-5	TGTGCCAGCAGGGAAGAGACCCAGTACTTC	CASREETQYF
TRBD2	NA	TRBV4-1	16	TRBJ2-1	TGCGCCAGCAGCCAAAGGGAGGGACTACTGATCAATGAGCAGTTCTTC	CASSQREGLLINEQFF
NA	NA	TRBV5-1	12	TRBJ1-2	TGCGCCAGCAGGGAAGGGATGGGTGGCTACACCTTC	CASREGMGGYTF
TRBD2	NA	TRBV6-2/TRBV6-3	19	TRBJ2-2	TGTGCCAGCAGTCACCTGCTAGCGGGGGGGCTGGCGAACACCGGGGAGCTGTTTTTT	CASSHLLAGGLANTGELFF
NA	many	TRBV7-2	12	TRBJ1-4	TGTGCCAGCAGCGAGGACAGAGAAAAACTGTTTTTT	CASSEDREKLFF
TRBD1	few	TRBV9	15	TRBJ1-6	TGTGCCAGCAGCTTAAGGGACAGAAGTAATTCACCCCTCCACTTT	CASSLRDRSNSPLHF
NA	many	TRBV7-9	15	TRBJ2-3	TGTGCCAGCAGCCCCCGGGACTCGGACGCAGATACGCAGTATTTT	CASSPRDSDADTQYF
NA	few	TRBV20-1	14	TRBJ1-5	TGCAGTGCTATTCGCGACAGTAACAATCAGCCCCAGCATTTT	CSAIRDSNNQPQHF
TRBD2	few	TRBV6-2/TRBV6-3	18	TRBJ2-5	TGTGCCAGCAGTTACACACCGGGACTAGCGGGGGCCCAAGAGACCCAGTACTTC	CASSYTPGLAGAQETQYF
NA	few	TRBV20-1	17	TRBJ2-3	TGCAGTGCTAAGCCCCGTGGGGGGACGTCTGGCACAGATACGCAGTATTTT	CSAKPRGGTSGTDTQYF
NA	few	TRBV15	14	TRBJ2-3	TGTGCCACCAGCAGAGGAGGGTCTCAGGATACGCAGTATTTT	CATSRGGSQDTQYF
NA	NA	TRBV28	15	TRBJ2-2	TGTGCCAGCAGCCTAGTCTACCGGAACACCGGGGAGCTGTTTTTT	CASSLVYRNTGELFF
NA	NA	TRBV20-1	11	TRBJ2-3	TGCAGTGCTAGACAGGGTCCTACGCAGTATTTT	CSARQGPTQYF
NA	NA	TRBV6-5	13	TRBJ2-2	TGTGCCAGCAGTTCCCTTCCCCCCGGGGAGCTGTTTTTT	CASSSLPPGELFF
NA	NA	TRBV20-1	16	TRBJ2-7	TGCAGTGCCTCCCGAGGGTCTAGCTCGAGGGCCGGGGAGCAGTACTTC	CSASRGSSSRAGEQYF
NA	NA	TRBV3-1	16	TRBJ2-2	TGTGCCAGCAGCCAATGGCCCGAAAGGAACACCGGGGAGCTGTTTTTT	CASSQWPERNTGELFF
NA	NA	TRBV7-9	12	TRBJ2-1	TGTGCCAGCAACTGGCAGAGCGATGAGCAGTTCTTC	CASNWQSDEQFF
NA	few	TRBV20-1	14	TRBJ1-2	TGCAGTGCTAGAGCCGGGGGTACGATTGATGGCTACACCTTC	CSARAGGTIDGYTF
NA	few	TRBV6-2/TRBV6-3	15	TRBJ2-3	TGTGCCAGCACCAACACGGTAAAGGGCACAGATACGCAGTATTTT	CASTNTVKGTDTQYF
TRBD2	few	TRBV7-9	18	TRBJ2-3	TGTGCCAGCAGCCCAACTAGCGGGGGGGTCTCTCGGACAGATACGCAGTATTTT	CASSPTSGGVSRTDTQYF
NA	few	TRBV12-3/TRBV12-4	14	TRBJ2-1	TGTGCCAGCAGTTTACCGGGGACATACAATGAGCAGTTCTTC	CASSLPGTYNEQFF
NA	few	TRBV6-6	12	TRBJ2-5	TGTGCCAGCTGCAGGGGAGGAGAGACCCAGTACTTC	CASCRGGETQYF
NA	few	TRBV10-3	13	TRBJ2-3	TGTGCCATCACAGGGGTCGGCACAGATACGCAGTATTTT	CAITGVGTDTQYF
TRBD1	few	TRBV7-9	15	TRBJ2-1	TGTGCCAGCAGCCATACCGGGACAGGTTACAATGAGCAGTTCTTC	CASSHTGTGYNEQFF
NA	NA	TRBV6-5	15	TRBJ1-1	TGTGCCAGCAGTTCTCGGGGTGCTGCGTTTACTGAAGCTTTCTTT	CASSSRGAAFTEAFF
NA	NA	TRBV6-6	13	TRBJ1-1	TGTGCCAGCAGTCCCGGGGGAGGGGGTGAAGCTTTCTTT	CASSPGGGGEAFF
NA	NA	TRBV5-1	12	TRBJ1-2	TGCGCCAGCAGCCAAACGACACATGGCTACACCTTC	CASSQTTHGYTF
NA	few	TRBV12-3/TRBV12-4	14	TRBJ1-4	TGTGCCAGTTCACCCAGGGAGGGGATTGAAAAACTGTTTTTT	CASSPREGIEKLFF
NA	NA	TRBV4-3	16	TRBJ1-2	TGCGCCAGCAGCCAAGAATGGGGACGGGCGTTCTATGGCTACACCTTC	CASSQEWGRAFYGYTF
NA	NA	TRBV5-6	13	TRBJ1-3	TGTGCCAGCAGCTTAGGGGGTCCCAACACCATATATTTT	CASSLGGPNTIYF
NA	NA	TRBV7-9	14	TRBJ1-2	TGTGCCAGCAGCACCACGCGACAGATCTATGGCTACACCTTC	CASSTTRQIYGYTF
NA	NA	TRBV29-1	13	TRBJ2-2	TGCAGCGTTGACAGCACGAACACCGGGGAGCTGTTTTTT	CSVDSTNTGELFF
NA	many	TRBV24-1	16	TRBJ2-3	TGTGCCACCAGTGATTCGGGGACGGCTAGCACAGATACGCAGTATTTT	CATSDSGTASTDTQYF
TRBD1	few	TRBV7-2	15	TRBJ2-3	TGTGCCAGCAGCCCTGACAGGGCCACCACAGATACGCAGTATTTT	CASSPDRATTDTQYF
NA	NA	TRBV20-1	12	TRBJ1-2	TGCAGTGCTCCGCCGGGGCCATATGGCTACACCTTC	CSAPPGPYGYTF
NA	NA	TRBV12-3/TRBV12-4	15	TRBJ2-6	TGTGCCAGCAGTCTCTTCGTGGCCGGGGCCAACGTCCTGACTTTC	CASSLFVAGANVLTF
TRBD1	once	TRBV29-1	14	TRBJ1-1	TGCAGCGTCCTACCGGGACAGGGGGCCGGTGAAGCTTTCTTT	CSVLPGQGAGEAFF
TRBD1	few	TRBV25-1	16	TRBJ1-4	TGTGCCAGCAACACGGGACAGGGGGCGAAGTGTGAAAAACTGTTTTTT	CASNTGQGAKCEKLFF
NA	NA	TRBV5-1	14	TRBJ2-2	TGCGCCAGCAGTTCCCCTAGCATCGCCGGGGAGCTGTTTTTT	CASSSPSIAGELFF
NA	many	TRBV7-9	14	TRBJ2-5	TGTGCCAGCAGCTTATCCGGCTCCACGGAGACCCAGTACTTC	CASSLSGSTETQYF
TRBD1	NA	TRBV24-1	13	TRBJ2-3	TGTGCCACCAGGGACAGGAGCACAGATACGCAGTATTTT	CATRDRSTDTQYF
NA	few	TRBV29-1	12	TRBJ2-3	TGCAGCGTTGGTCCGGGGGCAGATACGCAGTATTTT	CSVGPGADTQYF
NA	NA	TRBV4-2	16	TRBJ1-5	TGTGCCAGCAGCCAAGAGGTCTCTAGGAGCAATCAGCCCCAGCATTTT	CASSQEVSRSNQPQHF
NA	NA	TRBV6-5	12	TRBJ2-1	TGTGCCAGCAGTCCGCAGGGATTCGAGCAGTTCTTC	CASSPQGFEQFF
NA	many	TRBV7-2	14	TRBJ2-7	TGTGCCAGCAGCTTGGGTAGACAGACCTACGAGCAGTACTTC	CASSLGRQTYEQYF
TRBD2	NA	TRBV5-4	15	TRBJ2-1	TGTGCCAGCAGCCTCACATCTCGCGGGGGGGGCGAGCAGTTCTTC	CASSLTSRGGGEQFF
NA	NA	TRBV6-1	16	TRBJ1-1	TGTGCCAGCAGTGCGGTTTTCCGAGGTTTAGGGTCTGAAGCTTTCTTT	CASSAVFRGLGSEAFF
NA	NA	TRBV11-2	15	TRBJ2-7	TGTGCCAGCAGGCGGTATAGCGTTAACTCCTACGAGCAGTACTTC	CASRRYSVNSYEQYF
TRBD2	NA	TRBV5-1	15	TRBJ2-3	TGCGCCAGCAGCAGGACTAGCGGGGTATCAGATACGCAGTATTTT	CASSRTSGVSDTQYF
TRBD2	NA	TRBV12-3/TRBV12-4	15	TRBJ2-5	TGTGCCAGCAGTTTAGGGCTAGCGGGTGCAGAGACCCAGTACTTC	CASSLGLAGAETQYF
TRBD1	NA	TRBV4-3	14	TRBJ1-6	TGCGCCAGCAGCCTGGGGACAGTAAATTCACCCCTCCACTTT	CASSLGTVNSPLHF
NA	many	TRBV4-3	16	TRBJ2-1	TGCGCCAGCAGCCAAGATCTGGCGACATACATGAATGAGCAGTTCTTC	CASSQDLATYMNEQFF
NA	NA	TRBV27	14	TRBJ1-5	TGTGCCAGCATGGGGGGCCTGGGCAATCAGCCCCAGCATTTT	CASMGGLGNQPQHF